This T cell receptor (beta chain) was profiled in a study of T cells in Graves' hyperthyroidism and ophthalmopathy. Many counts were recorded for this clonotype. RNA transcripts were the template for amplifying TCR beta CDR3 regions. Carried out on the TCR CDR3, a first-round RT-PCR used the HTBI primer set. A single record per CDR3 protein comes from TCRdb applying MiXCR to the multiplex PCR reads. The data show around 390,000 distinct CDR3 sequences, around 13% seen once. Input material: blood. The receptor was isolated from a woman aged 25 to 39 with Graves' ophthalmopathy.

CDR3 in DNA: TGTGCCAGCAGCTTAATAGGGGACAGCACAGATACGCAGTATTTT. Amino acid sequence: CASSLIGDSTDTQYF. The chain links TRBV13 to TRBJ2-3; either TRBD1 or TRBD2 may fit D (5 bases each). Trimming took off 2 bases at V and 0 bases at J, with 9 bases between the two ends. CDR1 and CDR2 from the germline V gene are PRHDT and FYEKMQ (reference sequence). This CDR3 comprises 15 residues. The variable domain in full, completed from reference TRBV13 and TRBJ2-3, reads AAGVIQSPRHLIKEKRETATLKCYPIPRHDTVYWYQQGPGQDPQFLISFYEKMQSDKGSIPDRFSAQQFSDYHSELNMSSLELGDSALYFCASSLIGDSTDTQYFGPGTRLTVL.